The 32 T cell receptor beta chains below all came from one sample that was sequenced in a study of T cell repertoires in cytomegalovirus infection. TCRdb processed the reads anew with MiXCR; each CDR3 protein has one entry. This sample has about 740,000 distinct CDR3 sequences, with under 40% found just once. Sequences were obtained from PBMCs. All receptors come from a human donor in good health (CMV status not recorded). Some clones in this sample may be carry-over from other donors' samples.

This clonotype was recorded a few times. The V gene is TRBV7-6, the J gene TRBJ2-5, with D possibly matching TRBD1 (9 bases). This CDR3 is 17 amino acids long. V gave up 5 bases and J gave up 7 bases, with 26 bases separating them. Germline assignment: CDR1 SGHVS and CDR2 FNYEAQ. CDR3 amino acids: CASSPGGGQGSRGTQYF. The CDR3 DNA follows: TGTGCCAGCAGCCCCGGGGGGGGACAGGGTTCTCGGGGGACCCAGTACTTC.

There are a few counts of this clonotype. One end of the junction does not line up with germline, which may come from a read error. The chain recombines TRBV4-2 with TRBJ1-4; D is undetermined. The CDR3 loop spans 15 amino acids. Germline V gene sequence: CDR1 LGHNA, CDR2 YNFKEQ. CDR3 in amino acids: CASTQSPGGSEKLFF. CDR3 coding DNA: TGTGCCAGCACCCAAAGCCCAGGAGGCAGCGAAAAACTGTTTTTT.

This clonotype has only a few counts. This chain links TRBV28 with TRBJ2-2, with a tentative D call TRBD1 (6 bases). Deletions cut 6 bases from V and 2 bases from J, with 7 bases between. Germline CDR1 MDHEN, CDR2 SYDVKM. The CDR3 has 13 amino acids. This CDR3 reads CASRGGNTGELFF. CDR3 DNA sequence: TGTGCCAGCAGAGGGGGAAACACCGGGGAGCTGTTTTTT.

This clonotype was seen ten or more times. The chain is built from TRBV7-9 and TRBJ1-2; D is uncertain. V was trimmed by 5 bases and J by 2 bases, leaving 12 bases between them. The CDR3 is made up of 14 amino acids. Germline V gene lookup returns CDR1 SEHNR and CDR2 FQNEAQ (reference sequence). The CDR3 DNA reads as TGTGCCAGCAGCCCCGTGGAGTCGAACTATGGCTACACCTTC. Residues: CASSPVESNYGYTF.

The chain couples TRBV2 to TRBJ1-1; possibly TRBD1 for D (6 bases). Germline-derived CDR1 and CDR2 are SNHLY and FYNNEI. The CDR3 spans 15 residues. V was pared by 7 bases and J by 3 bases, with 18 bases between. This chain's CDR3 is CASTREGVRDTEAFF. The CDR3 DNA sequence: TGTGCCAGCACCAGGGAGGGGGTTCGGGACACTGAAGCTTTCTTT.

The chain joins TRBV6-5 to TRBJ1-4; 9 bases are a match to TRBD1. The CDR3 loop spans 15 amino acids. The V segment lost 1 base and the J segment 8 bases; nucleotides outside the gene matches: 5. The germline gives CDR1 MNHEY, CDR2 SVGAGI. The CDR3 region has the DNA TGTGCCAGCAGTTACTTCGGACAGGGGATGGAAAAACTGTTTTTT. Its translation is CASSYFGQGMEKLFF.

In the case of this clonotype: Just one base apart from a much larger clone, this may be a read error. The J gene is TRBJ1-3, the V gene TRBV28; the D is unclear. CDR1 and CDR2 from the germline V gene are MDHEN and SYDVKM. The CDR3 runs to 11 residues. The ends were cut back, 5 bases at V and 3 bases at J, with 2 bases in the middle. The CDR3 sequence is CASSIGNTIYF. The CDR3 DNA is TGTGCCAGCAGTATTGGAAACACCATATATTTT.

Remarks on this clonotype: Since a much larger clone is just one base distant, this may be a read error. This chain connects TRBV7-8 to TRBJ2-4; D is unclear. The CDR3 spans 17 residues. The V gene's germline CDR1 is SGHVS and CDR2 FQNEAQ. The V end was cut by 5 bases, the J end by 5 bases, with 22 bases between. The CDR3 DNA sequence: TGTGCCAGCAGCCACCCGAGGCCCCCGGGCCTAGAAAACATTCAGTACTTC. Translating it yields CASSHPRPPGLENIQYF. Complete variable domain (other parts from reference TRBV7-8 and TRBJ2-4): GAGVSQSPRYKVAKRGQDVALRCDPISGHVSLFWYQQALGQGPEFLTYFQNEAQLDKSGLPSDRFFAERPEGSVSTLKIQRTQQEDSAVYLCASSHPRPPGLENIQYFGAGTRLSVL.

J is TRBJ1-6 and V is TRBV27; D unresolved. This CDR3 has 16 residues. Trimming stripped 3 bases from V and 7 bases from J, with 16 bases between. The germline V gene has CDR1 MNHEY and CDR2 SMNVEV (reference sequence). The CDR3 DNA sequence: TGTGCCAGCAGTTTCCTCAGTAGGATGGGGAATTCACCCCTCCACTTT. Protein sequence: CASSFLSRMGNSPLHF.

This clonotype was observed a few times. CDR3 DNA sequence: TGCAGTGCTCCGAAGGGGAATCTGGGCTATGGCTACACCTTC. It translates to CSAPKGNLGYGYTF. The genes are TRBV20-1 and TRBJ1-2; a weak D match, TRBD1 (5 bases). Trimming pared 5 bases from V and 4 bases from J, leaving 17 bases between. The CDR3 consists of 14 residues. Looked up from germline, CDR1 is DFQATT and CDR2 is SNEGSKA (reference sequence).

The CDR3 nucleotides read TGTGCCAGCAGCCAAGACAGGGGCCTTGTCTATGGCTACACCTTC. Its translation is CASSQDRGLVYGYTF. This chain links TRBV6-6 with TRBJ1-2; 8 bases agree with TRBD1. This CDR3 is 15 amino acids long. V gave up 6 bases and J gave up 4 bases; unmatched junction bases: 10. CDR1 MNHNY and CDR2 SVGAGI come from the germline V gene (reference sequence).

The chain combines TRBV2 with TRBJ2-7; 8 nucleotides agree with TRBD1. Unmatched junction bases numbered 4, after V lost 6 bases and J lost 3 bases. The CDR3 spans 13 residues. CDR1 is SNHLY and CDR2 is FYNNEI in the germline V gene. For the CDR3, the DNA is TGTGCCAGCAGAGGCGGGACAGGCTACGAGCAGTACTTC. It codes for CASRGGTGYEQYF.

The chain uses TRBV29-1 and TRBJ2-1; D is undetermined. Germline V gene sequence: CDR1 SQVTM, CDR2 ANQGSEA. Trimming cost V 2 bases and J 0 bases, with 5 bases left between them. The CDR3 sequence is 13 residues long. CDR3: CSVEFNSYNEQFF. CDR3 nucleotide sequence: TGCAGCGTTGAATTCAACTCCTACAATGAGCAGTTCTTC.

Worth noting for this clonotype: One junction end disagrees with the germline gene, perhaps due to a read error. V usage is TRBV7-9 and J usage is TRBJ1-1; 9 bases line up with TRBD1. Germline CDR1 is SEHNR and CDR2 is FQNEAQ (reference sequence). There are 16 residues in the CDR3. CDR3 nucleotide sequence: TGTTCCAGCAGCAGCAGTTGGACAGGGGAGAGGTCTGAAGCTTTCTTT. It yields the protein CSSSSSWTGERSEAFF.

This clonotype was detected once. A read error may produce the germline difference seen at one junction end. CDR3 DNA sequence: TGTGCCAGCAGATTATCGACAGGGAGGAGCAATCAGCCCCCGCCTTTT. It encodes CASRLSTGRSNQPPPF. The chain is built from TRBV7-2 and TRBJ1-5, with 7 bases that match TRBD1. Germline V gene data show CDR1 as SGHTA and CDR2 as FQGNSA. The CDR3 loop spans 16 amino acids.

This clonotype showed up just a few times. The chain has TRBV7-9 and TRBJ2-5, with D perhaps matching TRBD2 (5 bases). This CDR3 comprises 14 residues. Germline V gives CDR1 SEHNR, CDR2 FQNEAQ (reference sequence). Trimming removed 5 bases at V and 5 bases at J, with 15 bases between. CDR3 nucleotide sequence: TGTGCCAGCAGCGGATGGACTTGGTCCGAGACCCAGTACTTC. The encoded protein is CASSGWTWSETQYF. The entire variable domain, with the rest obtained from reference TRBV7-9 and TRBJ2-5, is as follows: DTGVSQNPRHKITKRGQNVTFRCDPISEHNRLYWYRQTLGQGPEFLTYFQNEAQLEKSRLLSDRFSAERPKGSFSTLEIQRTEQGDSAMYLCASSGWTWSETQYFGPGTRLLVL.

This clonotype was observed many times. The chain couples TRBV7-8 to TRBJ1-4; 7 bases are a match to TRBD1. Germline V gene lookup returns CDR1 SGHVS and CDR2 FQNEAQ. J gave up 3 bases and V 7 bases, and 8 bases lay outside the gene matches. This CDR3 is built from 15 residues. Here the CDR3 reads CASNTPGGSNEKLFF. The CDR3, as DNA: TGTGCCAGCAACACTCCAGGGGGATCTAATGAAAAACTGTTTTTT.

This clonotype was seen more than once but under ten times. The chain carries TRBV2 and TRBJ2-5, with D maybe TRBD2 (6 bases). CDR1 is SNHLY, CDR2 FYNNEI, per germline. Between the trimmed V and J ends, which lost 3 bases and 2 bases, there was a span of 10 bases. The CDR3 runs to 14 residues. CDR3 coding DNA: TGTGCCAGCAGTGATCCACGGGGGCAAGAGACCCAGTACTTC. Protein sequence: CASSDPRGQETQYF. The variable domain in full, with the rest retrieved from reference TRBV2 and TRBJ2-5, is EPEVTQTPSHQVTQMGQEVILRCVPISNHLYFYWYRQILGQKVEFLVSFYNNEISEKSEIFDDQFSVERPDGSNFTLKIRSTKLEDSAMYFCASSDPRGQETQYFGPGTRLLVL.

J is TRBJ1-1 and V is TRBV24-1, with a possible D match to TRBD1 (5 bases). V lost 10 bases and J lost 0, with 17 bases in between. The CDR3 loop spans 15 amino acids. Looked up from germline, CDR1 is KGHDR and CDR2 is SFDVKD. CDR3 protein: CATREPGDLNTEAFF. The DNA of the CDR3 is TGTGCCACTAGAGAGCCGGGGGACCTGAACACTGAAGCTTTCTTT.

The rearrangement links TRBV27 to TRBJ2-1; 7 bases are a match to TRBD2. Germline V lookup: CDR1 MNHEY, CDR2 SMNVEV (reference sequence). V was pared by 7 bases and J by 2 bases, with 8 bases of the junction left unmatched. The CDR3 has 15 amino acids. The CDR3, as DNA: TGTGCCAGCACCTTGGGCGGGGGAGCCTACAATGAGCAGTTCTTC. This gives the protein CASTLGGGAYNEQFF.

The CDR3 here is CASSPLELAGNQPQHF. CDR3 DNA sequence: TGTGCCAGCAGTCCCCTCGAACTAGCGGGCAATCAGCCCCAGCATTTT. V is TRBV28 and J is TRBJ1-5; D gene ambiguous. Trimming removed 5 bases from V and 2 bases from J, with 16 bases in between. The germline CDR1 and CDR2 sequences are MDHEN and SYDVKM. This CDR3 has 16 amino acids.

On this clonotype: At one end the junction does not follow the germline gene, possibly because of a read error. This sequence joins TRBV28 and TRBJ1-6; D may be TRBD1 (5 bases). The CDR3 runs to 15 residues. Per the germline V gene, CDR1 is MDHEN and CDR2 is SYDVKM. The CDR3 DNA reads as TGTGCCAGCAGTTCTGCTATCGGGGGTAATTCACCCCTCCCCTTT. Residues: CASSSAIGGNSPLPF.

The chain joins TRBV28 to TRBJ1-1; D may be TRBD1 (6 bases). Germline assignment: CDR1 MDHEN and CDR2 SYDVKM. This CDR3 has 17 residues. V gave up 2 bases and J gave up 7 bases, with 23 bases separating them. The CDR3 sequence is CASSLRQDSWAGGEAFF. In DNA, the CDR3 is TGTGCCAGCAGTTTACGCCAGGACAGTTGGGCCGGGGGTGAAGCTTTCTTT.

The V call is TRBV30, the J call TRBJ1-2, with D unclear. Germline V gives CDR1 GTSNPN, CDR2 SVGIG (reference sequence). V lost 0 bases, J lost 8 bases, and 7 bases lay in between. CDR3 length equals 11 residues. CDR3 sequence: CAWSVEGGYTF. The CDR3, as DNA: TGTGCCTGGAGTGTGGAAGGCGGCTACACCTTC.

The genes are TRBV11-2 and TRBJ1-1, with TRBD1 as a possible D gene (5 bases). Germline assignment: CDR1 SGHAT and CDR2 FQNNGV. V gave up 4 bases and J gave up 3 bases, with 12 bases separating them. There are 14 residues in the CDR3. The CDR3 is CASSSGRGYTEAFF. CDR3 coding DNA: TGTGCCAGCAGCTCGGGGCGGGGATACACTGAAGCTTTCTTT.

The J gene is TRBJ2-7, the V gene TRBV28; no firm D call. Germline values: CDR1 MDHEN, CDR2 SYDVKM. This CDR3 comprises 13 residues. V lost 2 bases, J lost 2 bases, and 7 bases lay in between. Here the CDR3 DNA reads TGTGCCAGCAGTTTACCCGCTACCTACGAGCAGTACTTC. It encodes CASSLPATYEQYF.

The rearrangement links TRBV19 to TRBJ2-1, with D unresolved. Germline CDR1 LNHDA, CDR2 SQIVND (reference sequence). This CDR3 spans 15 amino acids. Between the trimmed V and J ends, which lost 3 bases and 2 bases, there was a span of 11 bases. In DNA form, the CDR3 reads TGTGCCAGTAGTATGTCGCGGAGCCCCTACAATGAGCAGTTCTTC. Its translation: CASSMSRSPYNEQFF.

The gene calls are TRBV6-6 and TRBJ1-4; weak D call: TRBD1 (5 bases). The CDR3 sequence is 15 residues long. Germline assignment: CDR1 MNHNY and CDR2 SVGAGI (reference sequence). Trimming removed 2 bases from V and 6 bases from J, with 13 bases in between. The CDR3 protein is CASSYSYGGDEKLFF. The CDR3 DNA follows: TGTGCCAGCAGTTACAGTTACGGGGGGGATGAAAAACTGTTTTTT.

This clonotype was counted a few times. V is TRBV7-6 and J is TRBJ1-5; possibly TRBD1 for D (5 bases). CDR3 length equals 14 residues. V lost 5 bases and J lost 3, with 11 bases in between. The germline V gene has CDR1 SGHVS and CDR2 FNYEAQ. In DNA, the CDR3 is TGTGCCAGCAGCGCCACAGGTATCAATCAGCCCCAGCATTTT. It codes for CASSATGINQPQHF.

This chain links TRBV6-1 with TRBJ1-5; 7 nucleotides agree with TRBD1. This CDR3 is built from 16 residues. Looked up from germline, CDR1 is MNHNS and CDR2 is SASEGT. J lost 4 bases, V lost 10 bases, and 16 bases had no gene match. This chain's CDR3 is CATTSVIAGGNQPQHF. The CDR3 region has the DNA TGTGCCACCACCTCGGTTATTGCAGGGGGGAATCAGCCCCAGCATTTT.

The chain is built from TRBV7-8 and TRBJ2-2; TRBD1 or TRBD2 may be the D gene (5 bases each). There are 15 residues in the CDR3. With 11 bases removed from V and 6 bases from J, the gap between germline ends came to 22 bases. CDR1 SGHVS and CDR2 FQNEAQ come from the germline V gene. The CDR3 sequence is CASQLIAGTAGELFF. In DNA, the CDR3 is TGTGCCTCTCAGCTTATAGCAGGGACGGCCGGGGAGCTGTTTTTT.

This rearrangement joins TRBV5-6 to TRBJ1-2, with TRBD1 as a possible D gene (6 bases). The CDR3 covers 15 residues. V was clipped by 0 bases and J by 4 bases, with 13 bases between them. Germline values: CDR1 SGHDT, CDR2 YYEEEE. In DNA form, the CDR3 reads TGTGCCAGCAGCTTGGGGACAGCCTACTCCTATGGCTACACCTTC. This encodes CASSLGTAYSYGYTF.